These 25 T cell receptor beta chains came from one sample sequenced in a study of OX40 agonist ivuxolimab in advanced cancers. Assay: immunoSEQ multiplex PCR; the TCRdb copy retains only in-frame clones and omits some. Here the sample spans about 77,000 clones, around 88% being singletons. This specimen consisted of CD4+ or CD8+ T cells sorted from blood, obtained in a trial of the OX40 agonist ivuxolimab. The receptors were sampled from an adult with an advanced solid tumor such as melanoma, head and neck, liver or kidney cancer.

This chain uses TRBV29-1 with TRBJ2-3; either TRBD1 or TRBD2 may fit D (5 bases each). The CDR3 length is 14 residues. V lost 5 bases, J lost 1 base, and 13 bases lay in between. The germline V gene encodes CDR1 SQVTM and CDR2 ANQGSEA. CDR3 loop: CSVLGEMGTDTQYF. The DNA of the CDR3 is TGCAGCGTTCTAGGGGAGATGGGCACAGATACGCAGTATTTT.

V usage is TRBV5-1 and J usage is TRBJ2-3; TRBD1 aligns across 7 bases. J lost 6 bases, V lost 4 bases, and 14 bases had no gene match. Germline-derived CDR1 and CDR2 are SGHRS and YFSETQ. The CDR3 is made up of 16 amino acids. The chain's CDR3 is CASSPATGSRTDTQYF. The CDR3 nucleotides are TGCGCCAGCAGCCCGGCGACAGGGAGTAGGACTGATACGCAGTATTTT.

The rearrangement joins TRBV6-5 to TRBJ2-7; D is possibly TRBD2 (5 bases). Trimming removed 6 bases at V and 6 bases at J, with 15 bases between. The germline V gene has CDR1 MNHEY and CDR2 SVGAGI. CDR3 length: 13 amino acids. This chain's CDR3 is CASSLAISSEQYF. The CDR3, as DNA: TGTGCCAGCAGCCTAGCTATCTCCAGCGAGCAGTACTTC.

This chain connects TRBV29-1 to TRBJ2-3, with TRBD1 identical over 7 bases. The CDR3 sequence is 14 residues long. Germline CDR1 reads SQVTM; CDR2 reads ANQGSEA. J lost 0 bases, V lost 7 bases, and 7 bases had no gene match. CDR3 region: CSAGTATSTDTQYF. The CDR3 DNA reads as TGCAGCGCTGGGACAGCTACTAGCACAGATACGCAGTATTTT.

The gene calls are TRBV28 and TRBJ2-7, with D tentatively TRBD2 (6 bases). There are 15 residues in the CDR3. V dropped 0 bases and J dropped 1 base, with 10 bases sitting between them. CDR1 MDHEN and CDR2 SYDVKM come from the germline V gene. The CDR3 DNA follows: TGTGCCAGCAGTTTATGGCGGGCGGGGTCCTACGAGCAGTACTTC. Amino acid sequence: CASSLWRAGSYEQYF.

The chain employs TRBV4-3 and TRBJ1-5; D is perhaps TRBD1 (5 bases). The CDR3 loop spans 15 amino acids. V was trimmed by 2 bases and J by 3 bases, leaving 11 bases between them. Germline V gene sequence: CDR1 LGHNA, CDR2 YSLEER. CDR3 DNA sequence: TGCGCCAGCAGCCAATCGGGCAGGGACAATCAGCCCCAGCATTTT. Its protein is CASSQSGRDNQPQHF.

This chain uses TRBV30 with TRBJ2-1; 10 positions agree with TRBD2. The V gene's germline CDR1 is GTSNPN and CDR2 SVGIG (reference sequence). After removal of 5 bases from V and 6 bases from J, the junction contained 16 bases not matched to a gene. This CDR3 is built from 17 residues. The CDR3, as DNA: TGTGCCTGGGAGGCCTTCGTTCGAGCGGGAGGGTTCAATGAGCAGTTCTTC. It translates to CAWEAFVRAGGFNEQFF.

This clone was found once. The chain is built from TRBV6-7 and TRBJ1-4; no clear D. TRBV6-7 is an ORF, with its function uncertain. Trimming removed 10 bases from V and 7 bases from J, with 13 bases in between. CDR3 size: 12 residues. In nucleotides, the CDR3 is TGTGCCACCCATGTGGTCGGTGAAAAACTGTTTTTT. Its translation: CATHVVGEKLFF.

This clone was counted between two and nine times. V gene TRBV7-9 combines with J gene TRBJ1-1, with D hard to call. V lost 5 bases to trimming and J lost 6 bases, with 13 bases between them. The CDR3 extends over 13 amino acids. Germline CDR1 is SEHNR and CDR2 is FQNEAQ (reference sequence). The chain's CDR3 is CASSRTDGSEAFF. CDR3 coding DNA: TGTGCCAGCAGCCGAACGGACGGCTCTGAAGCTTTCTTT.

The chain carries TRBV2 and TRBJ2-5, with 11 bases matching TRBD2. Germline CDR1 and CDR2: SNHLY and FYNNEI. The J segment lost 5 bases and the V segment lost 8 bases, leaving 10 bases of the junction unmatched. The CDR3 length is 15 residues. CDR3 in DNA: TGTGCCAGCGGAACTAGCGGGAGCTTAAGTGAGACCCAGTACTTC. Translated, it gives CASGTSGSLSETQYF.

The gene calls are TRBV6-5 and TRBJ2-3, with D unclear. Germline lookup yields CDR1 MNHEY and CDR2 SVGAGI. The V end lost 5 bases, the J end lost 6 bases, and 12 bases lay between the germline ends. The CDR3 is made up of 13 amino acids. The CDR3 DNA reads as TGTGCCAGCAGTCTACGATTAGTGGATACGCAGTATTTT. Translating it yields CASSLRLVDTQYF.

The chain recombines TRBV30 with TRBJ1-2, with 8 bases that match TRBD1. The J segment lost 8 bases and the V segment lost 3 bases, leaving 5 bases of the junction unmatched. Germline CDR1 is GTSNPN and CDR2 is SVGIG (reference sequence). This CDR3 contains 12 residues. CDR3: CAWRTGGGGYTF. For the CDR3, the DNA is TGTGCCTGGAGAACAGGGGGGGGAGGCTACACCTTC.

This clone came up once. The chain has TRBV5-6 and TRBJ1-5, with 7 positions matching TRBD1. The germline V gene encodes CDR1 SGHDT and CDR2 YYEEEE. This CDR3 has 14 amino acids. The J segment lost 3 bases and the V segment lost 4 bases, leaving 4 bases of the junction unmatched. For the CDR3, the DNA is TGTGCCAGCAGCATGACAGGGTACAATCAGCCCCAGCATTTT. Protein: CASSMTGYNQPQHF. The entire variable domain, with the rest obtained from reference TRBV5-6 and TRBJ1-5, is as follows: DAGVTQSPTHLIKTRGQQVTLRCSPKSGHDTVSWYQQALGQGPQFIFQYYEEEERQRGNFPDRFSGHQFPNYSSELNVNALLLGDSALYLCASSMTGYNQPQHFGDGTRLSIL.

The J gene is TRBJ1-3, the V gene TRBV5-6; 8 bases agree with TRBD1. Per the germline V gene, CDR1 is SGHDT and CDR2 is YYEEEE. V trimming: 3 bases; J trimming: 2 bases; junction bases outside the gene matches: 7. This CDR3 has 16 amino acids. The CDR3 protein is CASSSGTGVAGNTIYF. In DNA form, the CDR3 reads TGTGCCAGCAGCTCCGGGACAGGAGTCGCTGGAAACACCATATATTTT.

The gene calls are TRBV6-6 and TRBJ1-2, with D possibly TRBD1 on 6 matching bases. The V end was cut by 2 bases, the J end by 5 bases, with 12 bases between. This CDR3 has 14 amino acids. The germline CDR1 and CDR2 sequences are MNHNY and SVGAGI (reference sequence). CDR3 DNA: TGTGCCAGCAGTTACGGGGGGCTAGAGTATGGCTACACCTTC. Translating gives CASSYGGLEYGYTF.

This rearrangement joins TRBV2 to TRBJ2-3, with D tentatively TRBD1 or TRBD2 (5 bases each). Trimming removed 6 bases from V and 4 bases from J, with 14 bases in between. Germline lookup yields CDR1 SNHLY and CDR2 FYNNEI. The CDR3 length is 14 residues. The CDR3 protein is CASRTGTTPDTQYF. CDR3 bases: TGTGCCAGCAGAACCGGGACCACCCCAGATACGCAGTATTTT. The full variable domain, its missing parts supplied by reference TRBV2 and TRBJ2-3, is EPEVTQTPSHQVTQMGQEVILRCVPISNHLYFYWYRQILGQKVEFLVSFYNNEISEKSEIFDDQFSVERPDGSNFTLKIRSTKLEDSAMYFCASRTGTTPDTQYFGPGTRLTVL.

The rearrangement joins TRBV19 to TRBJ1-1, with D possibly matching TRBD1 (6 bases). The CDR3 contains 15 residues. Trimming took off 3 bases at V and 3 bases at J, with 14 bases between the two ends. Germline-derived CDR1 and CDR2 are LNHDA and SQIVND (reference sequence). The CDR3 sequence: CASSIISAGDTEAFF. As DNA, the CDR3 is TGTGCCAGTAGTATCATTTCGGCAGGGGACACTGAAGCTTTCTTT.

The genes are TRBV9 and TRBJ1-3, with D hard to call. The CDR3 sequence is 14 residues long. Trimming removed 3 bases at V and 0 bases at J, with 7 bases between. Germline CDR1 and CDR2: SGDLS and YYNGEE. CDR3 coding DNA: TGTGCCAGCAGCGGTCGAGTCTCTGGAAACACCATATATTTT. It is translated as CASSGRVSGNTIYF.

Written as DNA, the CDR3 is TGTGCCACCAGCAGGGACAGGGCAACTAATGAAAAACTGTTTTTT. Translating gives CATSRDRATNEKLFF. The J gene is TRBJ1-4, the V gene TRBV15; 8 nucleotides line up with TRBD1. Germline V gene data show CDR1 as LNHNV and CDR2 as YYDKDF (reference sequence). V was clipped by 3 bases and J by 0 bases; unmatched bases: 0. The CDR3 totals 15 residues.

This chain connects TRBV7-9 to TRBJ2-7; D possibly uses TRBD1 or TRBD2 (5 bases each). Germline V gene data show CDR1 as SEHNR and CDR2 as FQNEAQ (reference sequence). The CDR3 loop spans 13 amino acids. Trimming removed 2 bases from V and 5 bases from J, with 10 bases in between. The CDR3 here is CASSLRGGDEQYF. In DNA, the CDR3 is TGTGCCAGCAGCTTACGGGGCGGAGACGAGCAGTACTTC. Together with reference TRBV7-9 and TRBJ2-7, the CDR3 gives the full variable domain: DTGVSQNPRHKITKRGQNVTFRCDPISEHNRLYWYRQTLGQGPEFLTYFQNEAQLEKSRLLSDRFSAERPKGSFSTLEIQRTEQGDSAMYLCASSLRGGDEQYFGPGTRLTVT.

This clone was counted once. The chain recombines TRBV6-6 with TRBJ2-5, with D possibly called TRBD1 or TRBD2 (5 bases each). V was shortened by 7 bases and J by 4 bases, with 19 bases between the two germline ends. Germline-derived CDR1 and CDR2 are MNHNY and SVGAGI (reference sequence). The CDR3 is made up of 15 amino acids. This CDR3 is CASTLGVGAGETQYF. The CDR3 region has the DNA TGTGCCAGCACCCTGGGGGTCGGGGCGGGAGAGACCCAGTACTTC.

The V and J genes are TRBV21-1 and TRBJ1-2; the DNA was not compared with TRBD1, the D call given in the table. TRBV21-1 is a known pseudogene. This CDR3 spans 14 amino acids. CDR3 in DNA: TGTGCCAGCAGCAAAGTGGTAGGGGGTGGTGGCTACACCTTC. It translates to CASSKVVGGGGYTF.

This sequence joins TRBV28 and TRBJ2-5, with a weak D call TRBD2 (5 bases). From germline, CDR1 is MDHEN and CDR2 SYDVKM. CDR3 length: 13 amino acids. The V end lost 5 bases, the J end lost 4 bases, and 11 bases lay between the germline ends. The CDR3 nucleotides are TGTGCCAGCAGTCCTGCGGGTGGAGAGACCCAGTACTTC. Translation: CASSPAGGETQYF.

The chain links TRBV2 to TRBJ1-2; 7 bases are shared with TRBD1. Germline trimming cut 1 base from V and 4 bases from J; bases unmatched to any gene: 6. Germline loops: CDR1 SNHLY, CDR2 FYNNEI. The CDR3 extends over 15 amino acids. The CDR3 spells CASSEGTGPSYGYTF. The DNA for the CDR3 is TGTGCCAGCAGTGAAGGGACAGGACCCAGCTATGGCTACACCTTC.

The chain links TRBV6-5 to TRBJ1-4; the match to TRBD1 covers 7 bases. The ends lost 4 bases at V and 3 bases at J; junction bases unmatched: 8. CDR1 MNHEY and CDR2 SVGAGI come from the germline V gene. The CDR3 is 16 amino acids. DNA for the CDR3: TGTGCCAGCAGTTCCAGACCGACAGGGCCTAATGAAAAACTGTTTTTT. It is translated as CASSSRPTGPNEKLFF.